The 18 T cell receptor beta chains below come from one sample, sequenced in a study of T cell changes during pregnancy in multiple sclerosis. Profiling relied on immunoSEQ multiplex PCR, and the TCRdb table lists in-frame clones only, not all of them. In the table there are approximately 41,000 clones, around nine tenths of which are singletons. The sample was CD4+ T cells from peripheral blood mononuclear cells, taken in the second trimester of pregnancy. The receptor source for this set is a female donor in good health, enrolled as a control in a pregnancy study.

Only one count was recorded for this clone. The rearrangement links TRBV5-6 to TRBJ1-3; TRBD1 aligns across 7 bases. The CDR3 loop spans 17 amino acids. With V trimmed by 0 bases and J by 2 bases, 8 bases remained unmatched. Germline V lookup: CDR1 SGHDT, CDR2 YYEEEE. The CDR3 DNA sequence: TGTGCCAGCAGCTTGGTCCCTTCGGGACAGACTGGAAACACCATATATTTT. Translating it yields CASSLVPSGQTGNTIYF.

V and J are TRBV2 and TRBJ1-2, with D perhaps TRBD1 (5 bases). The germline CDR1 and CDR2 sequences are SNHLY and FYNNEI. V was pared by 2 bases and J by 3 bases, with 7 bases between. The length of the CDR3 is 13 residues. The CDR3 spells CASSEQGYYGYTF. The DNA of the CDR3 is TGTGCCAGCAGTGAACAGGGCTACTATGGCTACACCTTC.

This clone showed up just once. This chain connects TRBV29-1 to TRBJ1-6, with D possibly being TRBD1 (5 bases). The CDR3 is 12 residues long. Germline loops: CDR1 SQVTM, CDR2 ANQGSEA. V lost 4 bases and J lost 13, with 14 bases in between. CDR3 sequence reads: CSVGDRGIPLHF. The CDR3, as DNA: TGCAGCGTTGGAGATCGGGGGATCCCCCTCCACTTT.

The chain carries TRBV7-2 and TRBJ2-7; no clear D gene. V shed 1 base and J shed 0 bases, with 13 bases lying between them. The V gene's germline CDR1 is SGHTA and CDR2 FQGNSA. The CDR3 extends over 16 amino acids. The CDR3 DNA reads TGTGCCAGCAGCTTAGTTCTCTCCTCTTACTCCTACGAGCAGTACTTC. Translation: CASSLVLSSYSYEQYF.

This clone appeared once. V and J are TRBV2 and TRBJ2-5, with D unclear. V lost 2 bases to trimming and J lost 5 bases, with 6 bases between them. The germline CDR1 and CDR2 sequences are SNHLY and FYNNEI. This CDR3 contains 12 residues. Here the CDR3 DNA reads TGTGCCAGCAGTGAAAATGGCGAGACCCAGTACTTC. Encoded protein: CASSENGETQYF.

CDR3 nucleotide sequence: TGTGCCAGCAGAGAACAGGGTCCGTACAATGAGCAGTTCTTC. This translates into CASREQGPYNEQFF. The genes are TRBV28 and TRBJ2-1; D may be TRBD1 (6 bases). Germline V gives CDR1 MDHEN, CDR2 SYDVKM. V dropped 6 bases and J dropped 4 bases, with 13 bases sitting between them. This CDR3 comprises 14 residues. Looking up the rest from reference TRBV28 and TRBJ2-1 gives the full variable domain: DVKVTQSSRYLVKRTGEKVFLECVQDMDHENMFWYRQDPGLGLRLIYFSYDVKMKEKGDIPEGYSVSREKKERFSLILESASTNQTSMYLCASREQGPYNEQFFGPGTRLTVL.

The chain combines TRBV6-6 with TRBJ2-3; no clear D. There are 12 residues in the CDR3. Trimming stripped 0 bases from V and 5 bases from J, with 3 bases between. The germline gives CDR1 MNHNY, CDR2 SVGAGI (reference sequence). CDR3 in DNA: TGTGCCAGCAGTTACTCCCGAGATACGCAGTATTTT. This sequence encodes CASSYSRDTQYF.

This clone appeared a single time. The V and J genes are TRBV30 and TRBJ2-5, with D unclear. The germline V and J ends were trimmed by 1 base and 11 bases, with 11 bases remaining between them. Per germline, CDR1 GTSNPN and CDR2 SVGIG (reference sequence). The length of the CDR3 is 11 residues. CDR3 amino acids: CAWSARYSQYF. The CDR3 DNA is TGTGCCTGGAGTGCGCGCTATAGTCAGTACTTC.

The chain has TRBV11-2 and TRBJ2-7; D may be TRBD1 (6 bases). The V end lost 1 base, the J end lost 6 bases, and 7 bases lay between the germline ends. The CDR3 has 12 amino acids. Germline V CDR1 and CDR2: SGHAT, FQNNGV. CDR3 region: CASSLAGVEQYF. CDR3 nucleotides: TGTGCCAGCAGCTTAGCAGGGGTCGAGCAGTACTTC.

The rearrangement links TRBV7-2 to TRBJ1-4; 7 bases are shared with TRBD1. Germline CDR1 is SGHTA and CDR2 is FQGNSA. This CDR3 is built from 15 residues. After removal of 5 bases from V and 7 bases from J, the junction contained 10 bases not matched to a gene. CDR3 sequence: CASSRPTGWGEKLFF. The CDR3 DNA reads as TGTGCCAGCAGCCGGCCGACAGGGTGGGGTGAAAAACTGTTTTTT.

CDR3 DNA sequence: TGTGCCAGCAGTTTAGAGGGAAAGCCCCAGCATTTT. As protein: CASSLEGKPQHF. The chain combines TRBV28 with TRBJ1-5; D remains unclear. Germline CDR1 MDHEN, CDR2 SYDVKM. The germline V and J ends were trimmed by 2 bases and 8 bases, with 7 bases remaining between them. The CDR3 consists of 12 residues.

CDR3 nucleotide sequence: TGTGCCAGCAGTGAAGAGTACACAGGGGCCTTTAATGAAAAACTGTTTTTT. Its protein is CASSEEYTGAFNEKLFF. V gene TRBV6-1 combines with J gene TRBJ1-4; 7 positions match TRBD1. The trim removed 1 base at V and 4 bases at J, leaving 9 bases unmatched. The V gene's germline CDR1 is MNHNS and CDR2 SASEGT. The length of the CDR3 is 17 residues.

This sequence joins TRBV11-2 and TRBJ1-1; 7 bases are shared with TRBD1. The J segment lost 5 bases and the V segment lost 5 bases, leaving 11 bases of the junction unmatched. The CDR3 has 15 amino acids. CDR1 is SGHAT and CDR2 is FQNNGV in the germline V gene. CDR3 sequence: CASSRPGQPMTEAFF. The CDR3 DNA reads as TGTGCCAGCAGCCGACCGGGACAGCCGATGACTGAAGCTTTCTTT.

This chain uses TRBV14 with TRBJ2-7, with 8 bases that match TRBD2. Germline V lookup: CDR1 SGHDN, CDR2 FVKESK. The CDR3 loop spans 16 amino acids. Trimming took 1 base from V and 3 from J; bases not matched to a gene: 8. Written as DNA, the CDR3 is TGTGCCAGCAGCCAAGCTTTTGGACTAGCAGGCTACGAGCAGTACTTC. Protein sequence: CASSQAFGLAGYEQYF.

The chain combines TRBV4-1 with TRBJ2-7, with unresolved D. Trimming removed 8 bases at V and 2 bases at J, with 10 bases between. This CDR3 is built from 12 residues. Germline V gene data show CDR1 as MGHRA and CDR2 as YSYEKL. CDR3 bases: TGCGCCAGCGAGTCAGGTGCCTACGAGCAGTACTTC. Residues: CASESGAYEQYF.

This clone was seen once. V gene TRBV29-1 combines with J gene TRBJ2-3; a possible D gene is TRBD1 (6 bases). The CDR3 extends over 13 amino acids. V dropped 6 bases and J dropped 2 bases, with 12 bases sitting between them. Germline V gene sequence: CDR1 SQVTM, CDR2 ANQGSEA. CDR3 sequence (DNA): TGCAGCGTACAAGGGGGTACCACAGATACGCAGTATTTT. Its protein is CSVQGGTTDTQYF.

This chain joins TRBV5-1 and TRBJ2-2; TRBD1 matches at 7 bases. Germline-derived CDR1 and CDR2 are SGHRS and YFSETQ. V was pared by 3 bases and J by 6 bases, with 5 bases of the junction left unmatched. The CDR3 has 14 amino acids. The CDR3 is CASSSTGAPGELFF. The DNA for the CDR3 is TGCGCCAGCAGCTCTACAGGGGCACCCGGGGAGCTGTTTTTT.

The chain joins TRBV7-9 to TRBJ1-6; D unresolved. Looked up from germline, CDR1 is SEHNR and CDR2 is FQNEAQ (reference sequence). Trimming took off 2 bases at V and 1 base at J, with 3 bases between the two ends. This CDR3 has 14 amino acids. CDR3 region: CASSLQSYNSPLHF. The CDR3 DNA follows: TGTGCCAGCAGCTTACAGTCCTATAATTCACCCCTCCACTTT.